Sequencing of this T cell receptor beta chain was carried out in a study of blood T cells in healthy people across ages. Study findings and constraints: No one knew whether donors had CMV, which possibly confounded expanded clonotype changes. TCR beta diversity per million T cells fell roughly linearly with age.

CDR3 length: 12 residues. V dropped 9 bases and J dropped 2 bases, with 10 bases sitting between them. Germline V gives CDR1 MDHEN, CDR2 SYDVKM. Samples had at least 6.5 million PBMCs isolated from them. A second about 6 to 12 cycle PCR used barcoded and J-beta primers. MiXCR was run by TCRdb on the 5' RACE reads, yielding one entry per CDR3 protein. The table has over a million distinct CDR3 sequences, 42% seen once. As concerns this clonotype: The antigen remains unidentified.

Sequencing was done on a sample of blood. This clonotype was obtained from a woman aged 18-29 years in good health. The chain uses TRBV28 and TRBJ2-5, with D perhaps TRBD1 (7 bases). The CDR3 loop reads CASAGQQETQYF. The CDR3 coding sequence is TGTGCCAGTGCGGGACAGCAAGAGACCCAGTACTTC.